Below, 19 T cell receptor beta chains from the same sample are listed, as sequenced in a study of blood T cell repertoires in COVID-19. This table comes from immunoSEQ multiplex PCR, and its TCRdb copy is limited to in-frame clones, with some not included. In the table there are 60,000 to 70,000 clones, roughly 90% of which are singletons. Sequenced input: peripheral blood. These receptors originate from a woman aged 60-75 years with acute or convalescent COVID-19.

V and J are TRBV14 and TRBJ1-1; no reliable D call. Deletions cut 2 bases from V and 0 bases from J, with 7 bases between. CDR1 and CDR2 (germline): SGHDN, FVKESK. This CDR3 is built from 14 residues. The CDR3 DNA reads TGTGCCAGCAGCCAACACAGCATGAACACTGAAGCTTTCTTT. It yields the protein CASSQHSMNTEAFF.

The chain uses TRBV19 and TRBJ2-2, with 9 bases fitting TRBD1. The CDR3 length is 16 residues. Looked up from germline, CDR1 is LNHDA and CDR2 is SQIVND (reference sequence). J was trimmed by 5 bases and V by 2 bases; bases with no gene match: 6. This CDR3 reads CASSIPRQGGTGELFF. DNA for the CDR3: TGTGCCAGTAGTATACCCCGACAGGGGGGTACCGGGGAGCTGTTTTTT.

V gene TRBV6-5 combines with J gene TRBJ1-5; 7 nucleotides agree with TRBD1. The J segment lost 0 bases and the V segment lost 6 bases, leaving 5 bases of the junction unmatched. CDR3 length: 15 amino acids. Germline V gene sequence: CDR1 MNHEY, CDR2 SVGAGI. DNA of the CDR3: TGTGCCAGCAGCCGACAGGGACATAGCAATCAGCCCCAGCATTTT. It yields the protein CASSRQGHSNQPQHF.

The chain has TRBV7-9 and TRBJ2-2, with 8 bases matching TRBD1. In germline, CDR1 is SEHNR, CDR2 FQNEAQ (reference sequence). This CDR3 region has 17 residues. With 4 bases clipped from V and 6 bases from J, the junction kept 13 bases outside the gene matches. The chain's CDR3 is CASSSRGQGAIAGELFF. The CDR3 nucleotides read TGTGCCAGCAGCTCCCGGGGGCAGGGGGCAATAGCCGGGGAGCTGTTTTTT.

The table lists this clone with a few counts. The CDR3 DNA follows: TGTGCCAGTAAATCCGAAAAGGGGGCGCATAATTCACCCCTCCACTTT. This codes for CASKSEKGAHNSPLHF. This sequence joins TRBV19 and TRBJ1-6; TRBD1 aligns across 7 bases. CDR3 length: 16 residues. J gave up 5 bases and V 7 bases, and 11 bases lay outside the gene matches. Germline CDR1 is LNHDA and CDR2 is SQIVND (reference sequence).

This rearrangement joins TRBV6-6 to TRBJ2-2; the match to TRBD2 covers 8 bases. Unmatched junction bases numbered 3, after V lost 5 bases and J lost 4 bases. The CDR3 contains 14 residues. Germline CDR1 MNHNY, CDR2 SVGAGI (reference sequence). CDR3 region: CASSRTSSTGELFF. The DNA of the CDR3 is TGTGCCAGCAGTCGGACTAGCAGCACCGGGGAGCTGTTTTTT.

This chain links TRBV11-2 with TRBJ1-2, with D possibly matching TRBD1 (6 bases). This CDR3 spans 15 amino acids. V was cut by 5 bases and J by 0 bases, with 13 bases left in between. Germline lookup yields CDR1 SGHAT and CDR2 FQNNGV. The CDR3, as DNA: TGTGCCAGCAGCCCTATCACAGGGCCTAACTATGGCTACACCTTC. Its protein is CASSPITGPNYGYTF. Full variable domain (outside the CDR3, taken from reference TRBV11-2 and TRBJ1-2): EAGVAQSPRYKIIEKRQSVAFWCNPISGHATLYWYQQILGQGPKLLIQFQNNGVVDDSQLPKDRFSAERLKGVDSTLKIQPAKLEDSAVYLCASSPITGPNYGYTFGSGTRLTVV.

The chain employs TRBV7-2 and TRBJ2-2; D possibly corresponds to TRBD1 (5 bases). Germline V CDR1 and CDR2: SGHTA, FQGNSA. The CDR3 runs 13 residues. Trimming stripped 0 bases from V and 12 bases from J, with 11 bases between. CDR3 in amino acids: CASSLAGRAKLFF. The CDR3 DNA reads TGTGCCAGCAGCTTAGCGGGCAGGGCGAAGCTGTTTTTT.

The rearrangement uses TRBV10-2 and TRBJ1-2; 8 bases are shared with TRBD1. The CDR3 is 14 residues long. Germline V gene data show CDR1 as WSHSY and CDR2 as SAAADI. J was trimmed by 8 bases and V by 1 base; bases with no gene match: 6. The CDR3 nucleotides are TGCGCCAGCAGTGAGTTCCAGGGGGCGCGAGGCTACACCTTC. Translated, it gives CASSEFQGARGYTF.

This sequence joins TRBV7-3 and TRBJ2-6, with 13 bases fitting TRBD2. CDR3 length equals 18 residues. The trim removed 2 bases at V and 4 bases at J, leaving 5 bases unmatched. The germline gives CDR1 SGHTA, CDR2 FQGTGA. This chain's CDR3 is CASSLRGLAGTGANVLTF. The CDR3 DNA follows: TGTGCCAGCAGCTTACGGGGACTAGCGGGAACCGGGGCCAACGTCCTGACTTTC.

The chain carries TRBV10-3 and TRBJ2-1, with 8 bases lining up with TRBD2. Germline CDR1 reads ENHRY; CDR2 reads SYGVKD. Trimming cost V 0 bases and J 4 bases; bases outside gene matches: 8. There are 17 residues in the CDR3. The CDR3 is CAISESESGGRYNEQFF. For the CDR3, the DNA is TGTGCCATCAGTGAGTCAGAGAGCGGGGGTCGATACAATGAGCAGTTCTTC.

The rearrangement joins TRBV5-4 to TRBJ1-4; TRBD1 is a possible D gene (6 bases). Trimming cost V 2 bases and J 3 bases, with 8 bases left between them. CDR1 is SGHNT, CDR2 YYREEE, per germline (reference sequence). This CDR3 comprises 14 residues. For the CDR3, the DNA is TGTGCCAGCAGCTTACAGGGACCTAATGAAAAACTGTTTTTT. Translation gives CASSLQGPNEKLFF.

This clone was detected once. The chain links TRBV7-9 to TRBJ2-3; 8 nucleotides line up with TRBD1. The CDR3 is made up of 16 amino acids. Germline V gives CDR1 SEHNR, CDR2 FQNEAQ (reference sequence). J lost 5 bases, V lost 2 bases, and 9 bases had no gene match. The CDR3 DNA reads as TGTGCCAGCAGCTTAATCTCGGGACAGGTAAAAGATACGCAGTATTTT. Translated, it gives CASSLISGQVKDTQYF. Using reference TRBV7-9 and TRBJ2-3 for the parts outside the CDR3, the full variable domain is DTGVSQNPRHKITKRGQNVTFRCDPISEHNRLYWYRQTLGQGPEFLTYFQNEAQLEKSRLLSDRFSAERPKGSFSTLEIQRTEQGDSAMYLCASSLISGQVKDTQYFGPGTRLTVL.

The gene calls are TRBV7-9 and TRBJ1-2; D remains ambiguous. Germline V CDR1 and CDR2: SEHNR, FQNEAQ (reference sequence). The CDR3 consists of 15 residues. V dropped 1 base and J dropped 5 bases, with 14 bases sitting between them. The CDR3 coding sequence is TGTGCCAGCAGCTTAGACGGGTTATTAGGTTATGGCTACACCTTC. Its protein product is CASSLDGLLGYGYTF.

The chain has TRBV19 and TRBJ2-4, with 9 positions matching TRBD1. Germline trimming cut 5 bases from V and 7 bases from J; bases unmatched to any gene: 3. The CDR3 sequence is 13 residues long. The germline CDR1 and CDR2 sequences are LNHDA and SQIVND (reference sequence). For the CDR3, the DNA is TGTGCCAGTAGTCTCGGACAGGGGAACATTCAGTACTTC. Translation gives CASSLGQGNIQYF.

The rearrangement joins TRBV7-7 to TRBJ1-1, with a possible D match to TRBD1 (6 bases). The V gene lost 5 bases and the J gene lost 6 bases, with 13 bases spanning the gap. The CDR3 is made up of 13 amino acids. The germline gives CDR1 SSHAT, CDR2 FNYEAQ (reference sequence). The CDR3 spells CASSHKQGSEAFF. Here the CDR3 DNA reads TGTGCCAGCAGCCACAAACAGGGATCTGAAGCTTTCTTT.

The sample holds a few counts of this clone. The chain employs TRBV2 and TRBJ1-4; 8 nucleotides align to TRBD1. The V gene end was trimmed by 8 bases and the J gene end by 0 bases; junction bases not matched to a gene: 8. CDR3 length: 16 amino acids. Germline V lookup: CDR1 SNHLY, CDR2 FYNNEI. DNA of the CDR3: TGTGCCAGCTACCGGGACAGGACTCCAACTAATGAAAAACTGTTTTTT. Its translation is CASYRDRTPTNEKLFF.

The chain uses TRBV5-1 and TRBJ1-1, with D possibly matching TRBD1 (5 bases). V was cut by 0 bases and J by 4 bases, with 16 bases left in between. This CDR3 is built from 16 residues. Germline-derived CDR1 and CDR2 are SGHRS and YFSETQ. This chain's CDR3 is CASSLEEVGGITEAFF. CDR3 sequence (DNA): TGCGCCAGCAGCTTGGAGGAAGTTGGGGGGATCACTGAAGCTTTCTTT.

V gene TRBV7-2 combines with J gene TRBJ2-1, with D maybe TRBD2 (6 bases). CDR3 length: 16 residues. V lost 2 bases and J 4 bases, leaving 15 bases between the germline ends. CDR1 is SGHTA and CDR2 is FQGNSA in the germline V gene. In nucleotides, the CDR3 is TGTGCCAGCAGCTTATCCGGGGCTAGCGCGTACAATGAGCAGTTCTTC. Encoded protein: CASSLSGASAYNEQFF.